This T cell receptor beta chain was documented in a study of blood T cells in healthy people across ages. The germline V gene has CDR1 MNHNY and CDR2 SVGAGI (reference sequence). The CDR3 has 14 residues. A second PCR of roughly 7 to 11 cycles used a sample-barcoded 5' primer and a J-beta primer mix. All cDNA molecules were each tagged by a template-switch adaptor with 12 random nucleotides. MiXCR was run by TCRdb on the 5' RACE reads, yielding one entry per CDR3 protein. The profile shows 750,000 to 950,000 distinct CDR3 sequences, 25% to 35% of them singletons. This clonotype was seen more than once but under ten times. A junction boundary mismatches the germline segment, possibly from a read error. The data were also submitted as part of a second study, on T cells of mothers and their children. That report notes: Compared with unrelated pairs, related mother-child pairs had slightly higher, non-significant overlap.

The chain combines TRBV6-6 with TRBJ2-1; 11 bases are shared with TRBD2. The sample taken for sequencing was blood. The TCR was taken from a woman in her 40s in good health. The CDR3 protein is CACSLAGGLNEQFF. The CDR3 DNA follows: TGTGCCTGCAGCCTAGCGGGGGGCCTCAATGAGCAGTTCTTC.